Below, 19 T cell receptor beta chains from the same sample are listed, as sequenced in a study of cytomegalovirus exposure and HLA in healthy donors. A multiplex PCR was run with 60 Vbeta primers and 13 Jbeta primers. Clones were read by immunoSEQ multiplex PCR, and TCRdb kept only the in-frame ones, dropping some. The sample records over 150,000 clones, over 65% being singletons. The sequencing sample was made of PBMCs. These receptor sequences come from a boy aged 2-9 years in good health and CMV-seronegative.

V and J are TRBV7-2 and TRBJ1-1, with a tentative D call TRBD1 (6 bases). The CDR3 sequence is 15 residues long. V shed 1 base and J shed 1 base, with 10 bases lying between them. Germline V gives CDR1 SGHTA, CDR2 FQGNSA. The CDR3 spells CASSLVGGANTEAFF. CDR3 nucleotide sequence: TGTGCCAGCAGCTTAGTTGGGGGGGCGAACACTGAAGCTTTCTTT.

The V gene is TRBV30, the J gene TRBJ1-3; a weak D match, TRBD1 (6 bases). This CDR3 is 13 amino acids long. Germline CDR1 and CDR2: GTSNPN and SVGIG (reference sequence). V was clipped by 8 bases and J by 2 bases, with 13 bases between them. The CDR3 DNA reads TGTGCCGTATACAGGGTCGCTGGAAACACCATATATTTT. Its protein product is CAVYRVAGNTIYF.

CDR3 nucleotides: TGTGCCAGTAGCCCCCCAACAGGGGCTGGTCAGCCCCAGCATTTT. It codes for CASSPPTGAGQPQHF. The chain couples TRBV19 to TRBJ1-5; 7 nucleotides align to TRBD1. The CDR3 length is 15 residues. The trim removed 6 bases at V and 6 bases at J, leaving 11 bases unmatched. Germline V gives CDR1 LNHDA, CDR2 SQIVND (reference sequence).

The chain couples TRBV19 to TRBJ1-4; maybe TRBD1 (5 bases). The germline CDR1 and CDR2 sequences are LNHDA and SQIVND (reference sequence). V was cut by 5 bases and J by 8 bases, with 18 bases left in between. This CDR3 contains 15 residues. The CDR3 reads CASSPQLRGREKLFF. In nucleotides, the CDR3 is TGTGCCAGTAGTCCCCAGTTGCGGGGGAGGGAAAAACTGTTTTTT.

The chain is built from TRBV6-5 and TRBJ1-2; D might be TRBD1 (5 bases). The CDR3 totals 14 residues. The germline CDR1 and CDR2 sequences are MNHEY and SVGAGI. V was pared by 2 bases and J by 5 bases, with 12 bases between. CDR3 sequence (DNA): TGTGCCAGCAGTTACGGAGGGGTGGGGTATGGCTACACCTTC. Translating it yields CASSYGGVGYGYTF.

The V call is TRBV4-2, the J call TRBJ2-7; TRBD1 matches 7 bases. V was clipped by 0 bases and J by 4 bases; unmatched bases: 6. Germline V gene sequence: CDR1 LGHNA, CDR2 YNFKEQ. This CDR3 contains 15 residues. CDR3 protein: CASSQEGNRGYEQYF. CDR3 bases: TGTGCCAGCAGCCAAGAAGGGAACAGGGGATACGAGCAGTACTTC.

This chain links TRBV9 with TRBJ2-3; 14 positions match TRBD2. Trimming cost V 3 bases and J 4 bases; bases outside gene matches: 7. The CDR3 has 17 amino acids. Per the germline V gene, CDR1 is SGDLS and CDR2 is YYNGEE. The CDR3 spells CASSARLAGGPADTQYF. The CDR3 region has the DNA TGTGCCAGCAGCGCCCGACTAGCGGGGGGGCCGGCAGATACGCAGTATTTT.

This clone has a single count. The chain is built from TRBV10-3 and TRBJ2-1; 9 nucleotides agree with TRBD2. Germline CDR1 ENHRY, CDR2 SYGVKD. V lost 5 bases, J lost 6 bases, and 14 bases stayed unmatched. The CDR3 is 17 residues long. The CDR3 sequence is CAISRGSMREGLNEQFF. CDR3 DNA: TGTGCCATCAGTCGTGGTTCGATGCGGGAGGGTCTCAATGAGCAGTTCTTC.

J is TRBJ1-1 and V is TRBV4-3, with 7 bases identical to TRBD1. The V gene end was trimmed by 4 bases and the J gene end by 1 base; junction bases not matched to a gene: 9. In germline, CDR1 is LGHNA, CDR2 YSLEER. The CDR3 extends over 16 amino acids. CDR3 protein: CASSPHQGVSNTEAFF. The DNA for the CDR3 is TGCGCCAGCAGCCCCCACCAGGGGGTGTCGAACACTGAAGCTTTCTTT.

V gene TRBV7-2 combines with J gene TRBJ2-7, with unresolved D. Per the germline V gene, CDR1 is SGHTA and CDR2 is FQGNSA. The V gene lost 5 bases and the J gene lost 1 base, with 12 bases spanning the gap. The CDR3 length is 14 residues. As DNA, the CDR3 is TGTGCCAGCAGCCGTGAGGCCGAGTCCTACGAGCAGTACTTC. It is translated as CASSREAESYEQYF.

The chain combines TRBV5-1 with TRBJ2-3; D perhaps matches TRBD2 (6 bases). The V end was cut by 5 bases, the J end by 4 bases, with 14 bases between. The CDR3 has 14 amino acids. Germline values: CDR1 SGHRS, CDR2 YFSETQ. The CDR3 nucleotides read TGCGCCAGCAGGGTGGATGGAGGGCCAGATACGCAGTATTTT. Protein product: CASRVDGGPDTQYF. Full variable domain (missing parts from reference TRBV5-1 and TRBJ2-3): KAGVTQTPRYLIKTRGQQVTLSCSPISGHRSVSWYQQTPGQGLQFLFEYFSETQRNKGNFPGRFSGRQFSNSRSEMNVSTLELGDSALYLCASRVDGGPDTQYFGPGTRLTVL.

This clone showed up just once. The chain recombines TRBV5-1 with TRBJ2-1, with D perhaps TRBD2 (5 bases). With 2 bases removed from V and 0 bases from J, the gap between germline ends came to 12 bases. Germline CDR1 SGHRS, CDR2 YFSETQ. The CDR3 has 16 residues. CDR3 nucleotide sequence: TGCGCCAGCAGCTTTCTCCCCACTAGCTCCTACAATGAGCAGTTCTTC. It yields the protein CASSFLPTSSYNEQFF.

As to this clone: At one end the junction does not follow the germline gene, possibly because of a read error. The chain employs TRBV7-9 and TRBJ2-1; tentatively, D is TRBD1 (7 bases). CDR1 and CDR2 from the germline V gene are SEHNR and FQNEAQ (reference sequence). This CDR3 contains 18 residues. CDR3 coding DNA: TGTTCCAGCAGCTTAGCGCCGGCGGGACAGACGACCTACAATGAGCAGTTCTTC. Translated, it gives CSSSLAPAGQTTYNEQFF. The variable domain in full, with the rest retrieved from reference TRBV7-9 and TRBJ2-1, is DTGVSQNPRHKITKRGQNVTFRCDPISEHNRLYWYRQTLGQGPEFLTYFQNEAQLEKSRLLSDRFSAERPKGSFSTLEIQRTEQGDSAMYLCSSSLAPAGQTTYNEQFFGPGTRLTVL.

Regarding this clone: This same CDR3 is encoded by further DNA sequences in the sample. V gene TRBV4-2 combines with J gene TRBJ2-3, with D tentatively TRBD2 (6 bases). V was pared by 1 base and J by 3 bases, with 11 bases between. Germline V gives CDR1 LGHNA, CDR2 YNFKEQ. The CDR3 contains 15 residues. The CDR3: CASSQGRGGTDTQYF. CDR3 sequence (DNA): TGTGCCAGCAGCCAAGGACGAGGAGGGACAGATACGCAGTATTTT.

The chain links TRBV5-6 to TRBJ1-6, with a possible D match to TRBD1 (5 bases). The germline V and J ends were trimmed by 7 bases and 7 bases, with 15 bases remaining between them. This CDR3 has 14 amino acids. Germline-derived CDR1 and CDR2 are SGHDT and YYEEEE. In DNA, the CDR3 is TGTGCCAGCGGATACGCAGGGTGGAATTCACCCCTCCACTTT. It is translated as CASGYAGWNSPLHF.

V and J are TRBV5-1 and TRBJ2-3; 7 bases are a match to TRBD2. V gave up 0 bases and J gave up 4 bases; unmatched junction bases: 5. Germline CDR1 is SGHRS and CDR2 is YFSETQ. CDR3 length: 15 amino acids. The CDR3 reads CASSLASREADTQYF. CDR3 DNA sequence: TGCGCCAGCAGCTTGGCCTCTCGGGAGGCAGATACGCAGTATTTT.

The V call is TRBV19, the J call TRBJ1-2; the D gene is possibly TRBD1 (5 bases). Trimming took 7 bases from V and 7 from J, leaving 13 bases between them. The CDR3 runs to 12 residues. The germline CDR1 and CDR2 sequences are LNHDA and SQIVND (reference sequence). The CDR3 reads CASTSGRVGYTF. The CDR3 nucleotides are TGTGCCAGTACCTCGGGCAGGGTTGGCTACACCTTC.

The CDR3 DNA reads as TGCGCCAGCAGCCAAGGGGCGAGCGGGGGGACAGCTGAGCAGTTCTTC. This translates into CASSQGASGGTAEQFF. This chain joins TRBV4-1 and TRBJ2-1; 9 bases align to TRBD2. With V trimmed by 1 base and J by 9 bases, 10 bases remained unmatched. Per the germline V gene, CDR1 is MGHRA and CDR2 is YSYEKL. CDR3 length: 16 residues.

J is TRBJ1-2 and V is TRBV11-2; no clear D gene. CDR1 is SGHAT, CDR2 FQNNGV, per germline. CDR3 length: 16 amino acids. V was clipped by 5 bases and J by 0 bases, with 16 bases between them. Written as DNA, the CDR3 is TGTGCCAGCAGCCCAGTGACGCGGCTTTCTAACTATGGCTACACCTTC. It encodes CASSPVTRLSNYGYTF.